The rows below give T cell receptor beta chains drawn from one sample of a study of response to subunit inactivated influenza vaccine. TCRdb processed the RT-PCR reads anew with MiXCR; each CDR3 protein has one entry. Altogether some 550,000 distinct CDR3 sequences are present, roughly 23% being singletons, with the ten largest covering approximately 3%. The sample was also reused in another study, on T cells expressing NK-cell markers.

Sequencing was performed on CD4+ T cells sorted from PBMCs, taken 11 to 12 days after vaccination. These receptors all come from a middle-aged man who received an inactivated influenza vaccine. Both conserved end residues are part of each CDR3.

j_call v_call cdr3_aa
TRBJ2-1 TRBV6-2/TRBV6-3 CASSYEGLGEQFF
TRBJ1-2 TRBV7-8 CASSSAGLGYGYTF
TRBJ2-5 TRBV12-3/TRBV12-4 CASSFRVDSQETQYF
TRBJ1-6 TRBV4-1 CASSQGHRGRLNSPLHF
TRBJ2-1 TRBV3-1 CASSQRPSEQFF
TRBJ2-7 TRBV5-1 CASRRDNSYEQYF
TRBJ2-1 TRBV7-2 CASSLAGTSGVNEQFF
TRBJ2-5 TRBV12-3/TRBV12-4 CASSLAAETQYF
TRBJ1-5 TRBV29-1 CSVVEGPYNQPQHF
TRBJ2-7 TRBV20-1 CSAGKTSGSSEQYF
TRBJ2-1 TRBV5-6 CASSSRGVASYNEQFF
TRBJ2-3 TRBV20-1 CSARSGTSGKTDTQYF
TRBJ2-5 TRBV7-2 CASSNLAGGQETQYF
TRBJ1-1 TRBV7-2 CASSLPAYRGRGTEAFF
TRBJ2-7 TRBV10-3 CAIRTGSEQYF
TRBJ2-2 TRBV11-2 CASSLSDRGVAGELFF
TRBJ1-2 TRBV5-1 CASRSGTGRRDYGYTF
TRBJ1-2 TRBV20-1 CSATDRARTYGYTF
TRBJ1-1 TRBV28 CASSLPGRLNTEAFF
TRBJ2-1 TRBV10-3 CAITRGAGVDNEQFF
TRBJ2-7 TRBV5-6 CASSLVLAHEQYF
TRBJ2-5 TRBV12-3/TRBV12-4 CASRTAAETQYF
TRBJ2-5 TRBV7-8 CASSLVAGGPEETQYF
TRBJ2-5 TRBV6-1 CASQPTGVETQYF
TRBJ2-3 TRBV7-8 CASSLVELGTDTQYF
TRBJ2-1 TRBV20-1 CSARGRLAGAPYNEQFF
TRBJ1-2 TRBV6-2/TRBV6-3 CASSYSYSGAPGYGYTF
TRBJ2-1 TRBV21-1 CASSPPLAISYNEQFF
TRBJ2-1 TRBV20-1 CSSQRQVRYNEQFF